The present TCR beta chain was sequenced within a study of blood T cells in healthy people across ages. Overall study: The template switching approach captured approximately one barcoded beta molecule for every two T cells.

This clonotype has a handful of counts. Its antigen is not identified. V lost 2 bases and J lost 5, with 15 bases in between. This CDR3 is built from 15 residues. Germline V lookup: CDR1 MGHDK, CDR2 SYGVNS. Sample-barcoded 5' priming and a J-beta primer mix drove a second PCR of roughly 6 to 12 cycles. TCRdb ran MiXCR on the 5' RACE reads and lists one entry per CDR3 protein. The sample shows hundreds of thousands of distinct CDR3 sequences, around 20% of them seen only once. Broader study findings: Strong correlation linked observed beta diversity and percent naive T cells. CMV infection status of these donors was not known. Estimates drawn from one million T cells were deemed to understate diversity.

The sequencing sample was made of blood. The chain links TRBV25-1 to TRBJ2-5; a possible D gene is TRBD1 (6 bases). The source is an older man in good health. In DNA form, the CDR3 reads TGTGCCAGCAGTGAACCAGGGGCCAGACGGGAGACCCAGTACTTC. Its protein is CASSEPGARRETQYF.